This T cell receptor (beta chain) was obtained from a study of cytomegalovirus exposure and HLA in healthy donors. A multiplex PCR was run with 60 Vbeta primers and 13 Jbeta primers. TCRdb's table, derived via immunoSEQ multiplex PCR, lists solely in-frame clones and lacks some. This sample contains roughly 120,000 clones. CDR1 ENHRY and CDR2 SYGVKD come from the germline V gene. This CDR3 is built from 16 residues. Trimming shortened V by 1 base and J by 2 bases, and 13 bases separated the two germline ends. This rearrangement joins TRBV10-3 to TRBJ2-3; D unresolved. The sequence was collected from a man aged 35-49 years in good health and CMV-seronegative. The sample comprised PBMCs. The CDR3, as DNA: TGTGCCATCAGTGAGTTGGGTGCGGAGTTCACAGATACGCAGTATTTT. Encoded protein: CAISELGAEFTDTQYF.